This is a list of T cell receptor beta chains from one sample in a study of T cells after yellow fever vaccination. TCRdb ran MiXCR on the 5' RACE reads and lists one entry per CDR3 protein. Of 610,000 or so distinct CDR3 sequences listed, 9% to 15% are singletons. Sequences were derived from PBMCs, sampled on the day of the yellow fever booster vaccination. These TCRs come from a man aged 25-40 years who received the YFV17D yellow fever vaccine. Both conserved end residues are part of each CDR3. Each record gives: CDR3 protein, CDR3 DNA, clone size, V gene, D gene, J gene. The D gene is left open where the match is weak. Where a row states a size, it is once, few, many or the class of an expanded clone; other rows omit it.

CATCLYTTSKYNEQFF TGTGCCACCTGCCTGTACACGACTAGCAAATACAATGAGCAGTTCTTC few TRBV28 TRBD2 TRBJ2-1
CAISPGTYEQYF TGTGCCATCAGTCCCGGCACTTACGAGCAGTACTTC few TRBV10-3 NA TRBJ2-7
CASTLGQGLEQYF TGTGCCAGCACCCTGGGACAGGGCCTCGAGCAGTACTTC NA TRBV2 TRBD1 TRBJ2-7
CSARRYGNEQYF TGCAGTGCTAGAAGGTACGGGAACGAGCAGTACTTC NA TRBV20-1 NA TRBJ2-7
CASSLADTPDEQYF TGTGCCAGCAGTTTAGCGGACACTCCGGACGAGCAGTACTTC few TRBV12-3/TRBV12-4 NA TRBJ2-7
CASSVGLAGSYEQYF TGTGCCAGCAGCGTAGGTCTAGCGGGATCCTACGAGCAGTACTTC many TRBV9 TRBD2 TRBJ2-7
CASSVVLAREGFTGELFF TGTGCCAGCAGCGTAGTATTAGCCAGGGAAGGTTTCACCGGGGAGCTGTTTTTT few TRBV9 NA TRBJ2-2
CASSQRGTDEQYF TGTGCCAGCAGCCAGCGCGGGACTGACGAGCAGTACTTC few TRBV3-1 NA TRBJ2-7
CASSPNRRQGGGPDTQYF TGTGCCAGCAGCCCAAACCGACGACAGGGAGGTGGACCGGATACGCAGTATTTT NA TRBV11-2 NA TRBJ2-3
CSATGESSYEQYF TGCAGTGCTACGGGGGAAAGCTCCTACGAGCAGTACTTC NA TRBV20-1 NA TRBJ2-7
CASRLAALSEETQYF TGCGCCAGCAGACTAGCGGCCCTTTCGGAAGAGACCCAGTACTTC few TRBV10-2 TRBD2 TRBJ2-5
CASRSGLAVDTDTQYF TGTGCCAGCAGGTCGGGACTAGCGGTGGACACAGATACGCAGTATTTT NA TRBV6-1 TRBD2 TRBJ2-3
CASLMVRGPGNTIYF TGTGCCAGCCTTATGGTTAGGGGTCCTGGAAACACCATATATTTT NA TRBV27 NA TRBJ1-3
CASSHTAGTGSADEQFF TGTGCCAGCAGCCACACAGCCGGGACAGGGTCTGCGGATGAGCAGTTCTTC NA TRBV5-8 TRBD1 TRBJ2-1
CASRVPRDRGRLGNTIYF TGTGCCAGTAGAGTCCCCCGGGACCGCGGAAGACTTGGAAACACCATATATTTT NA TRBV19 NA TRBJ1-3
CASRNDATDTQYF TGTGCCAGCAGAAACGACGCCACAGATACGCAGTATTTT NA TRBV19 NA TRBJ2-3
CASSVSGGASSYEQYF TGTGCCAGCAGCGTAAGCGGGGGGGCGTCCTCCTACGAGCAGTACTTC few TRBV9 TRBD2 TRBJ2-7
CASSQVAGGPGEQYF TGTGCCAGCAGCCAAGTAGCGGGAGGGCCGGGTGAGCAGTACTTC few TRBV14 TRBD2 TRBJ2-7
CSAGTISGELFF TGCAGTGCCGGGACTATTAGCGGGGAGCTGTTTTTT NA TRBV20-1 TRBD2 TRBJ2-2
CSGVRQATNTGELFF TGCAGTGGAGTTCGTCAGGCAACGAACACCGGGGAGCTGTTTTTT few TRBV20-1 NA TRBJ2-2
CASSPTPGGAYEQYF TGTGCCAGCAGCCCCACTCCGGGAGGAGCCTACGAGCAGTACTTC few TRBV3-1 TRBD2 TRBJ2-7
CATQGGTRETQYF TGTGCCACCCAGGGCGGGACGAGGGAGACCCAGTACTTC few TRBV6-1 NA TRBJ2-5
CASSLGPGTSQETQYF TGCGCCAGCAGCTTAGGACCCGGGACTTCCCAAGAGACCCAGTACTTC few TRBV5-1 NA TRBJ2-5
CSALQYNEQFF TGCAGTGCCCTCCAATACAATGAGCAGTTCTTC NA TRBV20-1 NA TRBJ2-1
CSASLGLGQYF TGCAGTGCTAGCCTCGGGTTGGGGCAGTACTTC few TRBV20-1 NA TRBJ2-7
CASSAGDGRTGELFF TGTGCCAGCAGTGCGGGGGACGGCCGTACCGGGGAGCTGTTTTTT NA TRBV6-2/TRBV6-3 TRBD2 TRBJ2-2
CASSPRGGATGKNTEAFF TGTGCCAGCAGCCCAAGGGGGGGCGCGACAGGGAAGAACACTGAAGCTTTCTTT NA TRBV11-2 TRBD1 TRBJ1-1
CASSLVGPGSVTQFF TGTGCCAGCAGCTTGGTGGGACCAGGGAGCGTGACGCAGTTCTTC NA TRBV5-6 NA TRBJ2-1
CASSSRDQNNEQFF TGTGCCAGCAGCTCCCGGGACCAGAACAATGAGCAGTTCTTC many TRBV7-8 NA TRBJ2-1
CASSNPGTSINYEQYF TGTGCCAGCAGTAACCCGGGGACTAGCATAAACTACGAGCAGTACTTC few TRBV2 TRBD2 TRBJ2-7
CASSSTRTRAEQFF TGTGCCAGCAGTTCCACCCGGACTCGGGCTGAGCAGTTCTTC few TRBV6-2/TRBV6-3 NA TRBJ2-1
CASSLGSGTNIGELFF TGCGCCAGCAGCTTGGGTTCGGGAACGAACATCGGGGAGCTGTTTTTT few TRBV5-1 NA TRBJ2-2
CATSTRLAPNTGELFF TGTGCCACCAGCACGAGACTAGCGCCGAACACCGGGGAGCTGTTTTTT few TRBV15 TRBD2 TRBJ2-2
CASSLGQKITGELFF TGTGCCAGCAGTCTGGGACAGAAGATAACCGGGGAGCTGTTTTTT few TRBV6-1 TRBD1 TRBJ2-2
CASTPGKGLGETQYF TGTGCCAGCACTCCCGGGAAGGGACTAGGGGAGACCCAGTACTTC many TRBV5-4 TRBD2 TRBJ2-5
CASSSRQREDTQYF TGTGCCAGCAGCTCCCGACAGAGGGAGGATACGCAGTATTTT many TRBV7-9 NA TRBJ2-3
CASTPRGNTEAFF TGTGCCAGCACTCCGCGGGGGAACACTGAAGCTTTCTTT NA TRBV28 NA TRBJ1-1
CASSGRSGIKAFF TGTGCCAGCAGCGGGCGTTCCGGGATCAAAGCTTTCTTT NA TRBV21-1 NA TRBJ1-1